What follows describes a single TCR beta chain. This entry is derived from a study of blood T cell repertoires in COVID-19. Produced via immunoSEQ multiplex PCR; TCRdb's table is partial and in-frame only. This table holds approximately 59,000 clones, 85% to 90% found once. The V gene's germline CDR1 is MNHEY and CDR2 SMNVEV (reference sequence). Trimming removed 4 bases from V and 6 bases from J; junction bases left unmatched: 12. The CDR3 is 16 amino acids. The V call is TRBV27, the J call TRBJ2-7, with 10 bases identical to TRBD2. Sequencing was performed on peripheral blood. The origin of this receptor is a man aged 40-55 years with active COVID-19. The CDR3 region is CASSSHRASGRTEQYF. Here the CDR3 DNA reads TGTGCCAGCAGTTCACATCGCGCTAGCGGGAGAACCGAGCAGTACTTC.